This entry is about one T cell receptor beta chain. Its recognized antigen is unknown. No quality values exist for individual bases; no much larger clone is one base distant. This entry is derived from a study of beta chain features in type 1 diabetes (dated by TCRdb to 2016 to 2018). Looking at the study overall: Mean age, gender distribution, total cell number and subset yield did not differ between patients and healthy donors. A total of roughly 100,000,000 sorted cells were examined across all samples, and the number of cells per subset was strongly correlated with RNA yield. The study compared TCRB repertoires of sorted circulating CD4+ T cell subsets between recently diagnosed type 1 diabetes patients and matched healthy donors. Naive and central memory subsets were obtained from all 30 or so donors, but regulatory and stem cell-like memory subsets were isolated from only 8 patients and about eight healthy donors. Results the study describes overall, beyond this receptor: In all four CD4+ subsets, TCRB CDR3 length was moderately but significantly shorter in type 1 diabetes patients. Because cDNA was sequenced instead of genomic DNA, activated cells with high expression could be over-represented, although the groups did not differ in activation or CD3 levels. Because small numbers of individuals were included in the HLA sub-analyses, any influence of HLA type on TCRB rearrangement was left unresolved. Fewer insertions and more nucleotide deletions at VDJ recombination sites were observed in patients with type 1 diabetes, implying thymic rearrangement abnormalities. PCR may preferentially amplify shorter templates, but because patient and control samples were amplified and corrected together, any resulting skew would affect both groups equally. Naive, central memory and regulatory TCRB repertoires appeared to be more alike among patients than among healthy donors.

The High Capacity cDNA Reverse Transcription Kit was used to reverse transcribe all of the isolated RNA, meaning that expressed TCRB transcripts were what got sequenced. Deep immunoSEQ sequencing was applied to naive, central memory and regulatory T cell samples, giving an average of about 3.8 million total reads per sample. After sorted cells were lysed in RLT buffer, RNA was extracted with DNase-treated RNeasy Micro or Mini kits, with the choice depending on cell number. To prevent cross-contamination, every cell subset was processed on its own, while patient and healthy donor samples were processed together. TCRB sequences were amplified from cDNA with the immunoSEQ multiplex PCR, producing 87-bp fragments spanning the CDR3 region. Sequencing of the amplicons was performed on the Illumina HiSeq platform. As for the authors' bioinformatics: Synthetic template baselines were used to correct PCR bias computationally, reads within Hamming distance 2 were collapsed, and singletons that could not be merged were discarded. Reads were aligned against IMGT to assign V, D and J genes, CDR3 length and insertions or deletions at six rearrangement sites. Clonotype counts were normalized to sorted cell number within each subset before computing true diversity and Gini coefficients with the tcR R package. The overlap coefficient, calculated on TCRB nucleotide sequences, was used to quantify repertoire sharing. TCRdb took over this immuneACCESS table, retaining in-frame rearrangements with V and J assigned. Such tables are incomplete; in checked studies, under half of the missing clones stem from an unresolved V gene, and the remainder is unexplained. V and J calls and clone size are as listed in that table; D and trimming were resolved from the DNA. The sample data list more than 300,000 clones, and 9.5% to 10% of these were observed just once. Approximately 0.6% of the sample rests with the top ten.

The CDR3 has 13 amino acids, counting the end cysteine and phenylalanine. CDR3 DNA is the only sequence kept; it has 39 bases, read in frame from the first base. V and J lose 3 bases and 9 bases, and a span of 12 bases separates them. As encoded in the germline V gene (reference sequence), CDR1 is SEHNR while CDR2 is FQNEAQ. A single peripheral blood draw of about 120 mL on average was collected from each donor into heparinised tubes. Using a panel that included CD45RO, CCR7, CD25, CD127, CD95 and CD27, naive, central memory, regulatory and stem cell-like memory CD4+ T cells were sorted on a BD FACSAria II. Every sorted population had a purity above 95%. PBMCs were isolated right away by Lymphoprep density gradient centrifugation and were stained directly, without culture. So that batch effects would be minimized, each experiment stained and sorted samples in pairs, pairing one healthy donor with one patient.

The specimen was central memory CD4+ T cells from blood. The sequence is built from TRBV7-9 and TRBJ1-5; the D gene is perhaps TRBD1, on 6 matching bases. This receptor was taken from a man aged 25-45 years with type 1 diabetes. The CDR3 region: CASSFAGVTPQHF. The DNA sequence is TGTGCCAGCAGCTTTGCAGGGGTTACGCCCCAGCATTTT.